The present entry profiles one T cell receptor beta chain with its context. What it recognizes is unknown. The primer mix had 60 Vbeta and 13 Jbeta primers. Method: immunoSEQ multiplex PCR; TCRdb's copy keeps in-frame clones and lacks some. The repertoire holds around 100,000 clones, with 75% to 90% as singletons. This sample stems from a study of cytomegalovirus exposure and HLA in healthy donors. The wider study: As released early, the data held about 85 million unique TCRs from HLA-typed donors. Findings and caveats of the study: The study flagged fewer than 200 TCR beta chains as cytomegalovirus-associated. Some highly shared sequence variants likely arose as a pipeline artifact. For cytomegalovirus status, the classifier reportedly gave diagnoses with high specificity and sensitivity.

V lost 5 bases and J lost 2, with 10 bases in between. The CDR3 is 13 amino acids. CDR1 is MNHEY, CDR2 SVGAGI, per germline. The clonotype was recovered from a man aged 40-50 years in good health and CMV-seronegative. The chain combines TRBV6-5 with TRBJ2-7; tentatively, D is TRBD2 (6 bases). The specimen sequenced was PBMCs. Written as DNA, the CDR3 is TGTGCCAGCAGTATACCGGGGGCCTACGAGCAGTACTTC. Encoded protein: CASSIPGAYEQYF.